The entry below describes one TCR beta chain. A junction end diverges from the germline sequence, so it may reflect a read error. A sample-barcoded 5' primer and a J-beta primer mix were used in a second PCR of roughly 7 to 12 cycles. Via MiXCR, TCRdb re-called the 5' RACE reads, giving one row per CDR3 protein. The table lists more than 900,000 distinct CDR3 sequences, approximately 25% of them singletons. The donors, healthy Caucasians from Russia, were aged roughly 6 to 100. The authors drew approximately 10 milliliters of peripheral blood from each donor. The record originates from a study of blood T cells in healthy people across ages. CDR3 length equals 13 residues. Per the germline V gene, CDR1 is SGHAT and CDR2 is FQNNGV. These data were also reused for a study on T cells of mothers and their children. This second report adds: Both sample barcodes and 2-4 random nucleotides came from the M1S primer of the second PCR.

The rearrangement links TRBV11-2 to TRBJ2-3, with 10 bases fitting TRBD2. The sample was blood. This receptor was identified in a girl aged 2 to 10 in good health. CDR3 nucleotide sequence: TGTGCCAGCACGGGACTAGCGTTGCCCCGTGTGGGGTTT. Protein: CASTGLALPRVGF.